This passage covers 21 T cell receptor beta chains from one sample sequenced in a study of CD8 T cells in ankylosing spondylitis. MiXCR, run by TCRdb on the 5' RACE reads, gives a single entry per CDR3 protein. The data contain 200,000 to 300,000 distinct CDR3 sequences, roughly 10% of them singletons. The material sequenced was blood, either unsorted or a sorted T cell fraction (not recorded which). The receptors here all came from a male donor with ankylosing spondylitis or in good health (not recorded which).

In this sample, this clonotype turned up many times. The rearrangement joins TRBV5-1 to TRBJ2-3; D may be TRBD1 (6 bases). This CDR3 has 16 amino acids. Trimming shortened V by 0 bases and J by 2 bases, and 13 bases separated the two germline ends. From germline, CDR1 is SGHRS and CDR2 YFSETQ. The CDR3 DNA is TGCGCCAGCAGCTTGGGTTCAGGGGCTGCCACAGATACGCAGTATTTT. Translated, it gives CASSLGSGAATDTQYF. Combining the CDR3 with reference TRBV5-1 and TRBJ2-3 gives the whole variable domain KAGVTQTPRYLIKTRGQQVTLSCSPISGHRSVSWYQQTPGQGLQFLFEYFSETQRNKGNFPGRFSGRQFSNSRSEMNVSTLELGDSALYLCASSLGSGAATDTQYFGPGTRLTVL.

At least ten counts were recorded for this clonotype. The CDR3 region has the DNA TGCGCCAGCAGCTTGGAGGATCGGAGCTCCTATAATTCACCCCTCCACTTT. It codes for CASSLEDRSSYNSPLHF. The chain combines TRBV5-1 with TRBJ1-6; no reliable D call. Trimming left V 0 bases short and J 0 bases short, with 10 bases between. From germline, CDR1 is SGHRS and CDR2 YFSETQ. The CDR3 has 17 amino acids. Based on the CDR3 plus reference TRBV5-1 and TRBJ1-6, the full variable domain is KAGVTQTPRYLIKTRGQQVTLSCSPISGHRSVSWYQQTPGQGLQFLFEYFSETQRNKGNFPGRFSGRQFSNSRSEMNVSTLELGDSALYLCASSLEDRSSYNSPLHFGNGTRLTVT.

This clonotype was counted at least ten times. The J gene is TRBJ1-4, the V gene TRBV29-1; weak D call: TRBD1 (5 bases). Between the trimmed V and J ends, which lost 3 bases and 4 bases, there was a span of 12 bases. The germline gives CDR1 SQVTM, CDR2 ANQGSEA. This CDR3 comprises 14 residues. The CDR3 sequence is CSVDPTGLNEKLFF. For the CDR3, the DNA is TGCAGCGTTGATCCTACAGGCCTTAATGAAAAACTGTTTTTT. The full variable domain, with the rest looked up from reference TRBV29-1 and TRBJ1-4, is SAVISQKPSRDICQRGTSLTIQCQVDSQVTMMFWYRQQPGQSLTLIATANQGSEATYESGFVIDKFPISRPNLTFSTLTVSNMSPEDSSIYLCSVDPTGLNEKLFFGSGTQLSVL.

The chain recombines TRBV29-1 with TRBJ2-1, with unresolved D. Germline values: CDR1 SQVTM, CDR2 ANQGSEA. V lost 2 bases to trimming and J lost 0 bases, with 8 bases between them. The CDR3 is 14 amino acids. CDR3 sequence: CSVEWSVSYNEQFF. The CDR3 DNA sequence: TGCAGCGTTGAATGGTCCGTCTCCTACAATGAGCAGTTCTTC.

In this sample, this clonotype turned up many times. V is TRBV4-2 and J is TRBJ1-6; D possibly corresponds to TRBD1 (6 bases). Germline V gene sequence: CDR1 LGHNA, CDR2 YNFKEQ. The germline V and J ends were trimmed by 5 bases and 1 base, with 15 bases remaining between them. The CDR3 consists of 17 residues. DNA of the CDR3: TGTGCCAGCAGCGTCCCAACAGGGATATCCTATAATTCACCCCTCCACTTT. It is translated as CASSVPTGISYNSPLHF.

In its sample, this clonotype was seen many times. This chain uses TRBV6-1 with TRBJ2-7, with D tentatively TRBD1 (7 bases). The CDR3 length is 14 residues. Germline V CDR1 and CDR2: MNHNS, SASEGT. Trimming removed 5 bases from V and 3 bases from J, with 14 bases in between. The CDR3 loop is CASSRGTDFYEQYF. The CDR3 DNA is TGTGCCAGCAGTCGCGGGACAGACTTCTACGAGCAGTACTTC.

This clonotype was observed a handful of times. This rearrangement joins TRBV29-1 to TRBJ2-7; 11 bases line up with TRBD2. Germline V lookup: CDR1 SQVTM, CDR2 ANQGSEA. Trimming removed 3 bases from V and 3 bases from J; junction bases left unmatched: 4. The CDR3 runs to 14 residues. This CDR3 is CSVEISGGDYEQYF. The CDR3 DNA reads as TGCAGCGTTGAGATTAGCGGGGGGGACTACGAGCAGTACTTC.

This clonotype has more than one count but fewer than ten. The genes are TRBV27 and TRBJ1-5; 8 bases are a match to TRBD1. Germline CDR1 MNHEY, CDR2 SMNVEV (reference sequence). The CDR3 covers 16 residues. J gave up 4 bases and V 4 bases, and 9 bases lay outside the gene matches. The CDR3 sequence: CASSSSTGDPNQPQHF. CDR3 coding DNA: TGTGCCAGCAGTTCCTCGACAGGGGACCCAAATCAGCCCCAGCATTTT.

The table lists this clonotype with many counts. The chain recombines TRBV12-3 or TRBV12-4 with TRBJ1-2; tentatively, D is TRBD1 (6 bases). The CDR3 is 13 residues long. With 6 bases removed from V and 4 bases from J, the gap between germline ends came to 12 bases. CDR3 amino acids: CASSPVDSYGYTF. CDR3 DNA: TGTGCCAGCAGCCCAGTGGACAGCTATGGCTACACCTTC.

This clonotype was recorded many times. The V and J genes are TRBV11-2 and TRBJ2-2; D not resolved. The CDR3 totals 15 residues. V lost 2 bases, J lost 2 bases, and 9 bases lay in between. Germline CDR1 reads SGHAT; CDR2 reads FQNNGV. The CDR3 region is CASSLLERNTGELFF. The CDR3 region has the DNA TGTGCCAGCAGCTTATTGGAGCGTAACACCGGGGAGCTGTTTTTT.

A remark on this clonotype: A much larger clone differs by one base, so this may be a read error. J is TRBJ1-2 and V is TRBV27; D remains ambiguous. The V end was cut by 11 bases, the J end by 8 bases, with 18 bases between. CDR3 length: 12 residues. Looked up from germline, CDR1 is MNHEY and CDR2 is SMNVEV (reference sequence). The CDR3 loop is CALVRGRRGYTF. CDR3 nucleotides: TGTGCCCTTGTTAGAGGCAGACGGGGCTACACCTTC.

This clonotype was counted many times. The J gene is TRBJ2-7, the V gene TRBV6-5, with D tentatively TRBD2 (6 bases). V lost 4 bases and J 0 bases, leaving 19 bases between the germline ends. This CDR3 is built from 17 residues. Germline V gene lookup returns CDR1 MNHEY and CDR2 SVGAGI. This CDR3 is CASSSPVFGSLSYEQYF. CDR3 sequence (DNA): TGTGCCAGCAGTTCCCCCGTTTTCGGGAGCCTCTCCTACGAGCAGTACTTC.

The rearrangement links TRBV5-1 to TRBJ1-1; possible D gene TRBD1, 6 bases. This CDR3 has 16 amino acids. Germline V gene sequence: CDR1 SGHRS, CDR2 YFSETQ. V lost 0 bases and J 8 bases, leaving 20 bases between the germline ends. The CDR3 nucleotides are TGCGCCAGCAGCTTGGATGGGGGACATGGGGCTTTGGAAGCTTTCTTT. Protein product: CASSLDGGHGALEAFF. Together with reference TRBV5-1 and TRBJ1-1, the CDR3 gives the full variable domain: KAGVTQTPRYLIKTRGQQVTLSCSPISGHRSVSWYQQTPGQGLQFLFEYFSETQRNKGNFPGRFSGRQFSNSRSEMNVSTLELGDSALYLCASSLDGGHGALEAFFGQGTRLTVV.

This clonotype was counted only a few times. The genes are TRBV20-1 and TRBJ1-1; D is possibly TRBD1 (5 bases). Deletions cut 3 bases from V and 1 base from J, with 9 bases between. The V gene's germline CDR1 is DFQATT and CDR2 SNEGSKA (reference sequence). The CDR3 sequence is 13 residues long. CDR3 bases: TGCAGTGCTAGCAGACAGCCGAACACTGAAGCTTTCTTT. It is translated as CSASRQPNTEAFF.

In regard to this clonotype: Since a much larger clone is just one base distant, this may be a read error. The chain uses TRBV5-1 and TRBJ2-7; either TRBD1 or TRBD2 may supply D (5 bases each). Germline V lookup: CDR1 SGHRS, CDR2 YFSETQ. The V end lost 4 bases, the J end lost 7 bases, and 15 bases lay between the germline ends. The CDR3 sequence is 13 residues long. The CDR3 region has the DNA TGCGCCAGCAGCGGGGACCTGCGAGGAGAGCAGTACTTC. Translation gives CASSGDLRGEQYF.

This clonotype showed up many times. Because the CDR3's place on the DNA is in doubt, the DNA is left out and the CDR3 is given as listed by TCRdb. This CDR3 reads CASSSSDEQYF. The chain combines TRBV12-3 or TRBV12-4 with TRBJ2-7. Both ends counted, the CDR3 spans 11 residues.

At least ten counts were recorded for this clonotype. The DNA of the CDR3 is TGTGCCAGCAGTTTGGGCTTCTTCAGCAATCAGCCCCAGCATTTT. This translates into CASSLGFFSNQPQHF. This chain uses TRBV12-3 or TRBV12-4 with TRBJ1-5; D ambiguous. The length of the CDR3 is 15 residues. The V and J ends lost 3 bases and 1 base respectively, with 10 bases between them.

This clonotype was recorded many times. The CDR3 spells CASSQVGVPETQYF. CDR3 nucleotides: TGTGCCAGCAGCCAAGTGGGCGTCCCAGAGACCCAGTACTTC. This chain uses TRBV3-1 with TRBJ2-5; D ambiguous. Germline-derived CDR1 and CDR2 are LGHDT and YNNKEL (reference sequence). CDR3 length: 14 amino acids. V lost 1 base and J lost 4, with 10 bases in between.

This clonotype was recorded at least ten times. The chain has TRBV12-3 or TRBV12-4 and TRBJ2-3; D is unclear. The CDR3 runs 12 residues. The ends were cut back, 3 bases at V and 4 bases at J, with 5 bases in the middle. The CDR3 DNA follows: TGTGCCAGCAGTTTTCGACCAGATACGCAGTATTTT. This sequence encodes CASSFRPDTQYF.

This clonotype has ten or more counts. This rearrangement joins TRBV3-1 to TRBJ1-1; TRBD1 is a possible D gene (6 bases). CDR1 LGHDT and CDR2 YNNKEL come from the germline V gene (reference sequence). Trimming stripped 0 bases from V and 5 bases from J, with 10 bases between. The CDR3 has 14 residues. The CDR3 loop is CASSQDTGRTEAFF. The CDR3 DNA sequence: TGTGCCAGCAGCCAAGACACAGGGAGAACTGAAGCTTTCTTT. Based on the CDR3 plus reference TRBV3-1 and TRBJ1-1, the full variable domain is DTAVSQTPKYLVTQMGNDKSIKCEQNLGHDTMYWYKQDSKKFLKIMFSYNNKELIINETVPNRFSPKSPDKAHLNLHINSLELGDSAVYFCASSQDTGRTEAFFGQGTRLTVV.

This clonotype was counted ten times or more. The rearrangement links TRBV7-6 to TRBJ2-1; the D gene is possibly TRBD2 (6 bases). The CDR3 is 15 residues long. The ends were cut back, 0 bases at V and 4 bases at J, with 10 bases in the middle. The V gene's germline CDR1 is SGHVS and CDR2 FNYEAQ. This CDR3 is CASSLAPGEYNEQFF. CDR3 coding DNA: TGTGCCAGCAGCTTAGCCCCGGGGGAGTACAATGAGCAGTTCTTC. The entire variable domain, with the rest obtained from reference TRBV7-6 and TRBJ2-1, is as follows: GAGVSQSPRYKVTKRGQDVALRCDPISGHVSLYWYRQALGQGPEFLTYFNYEAQQDKSGLPNDRFSAERPEGSISTLTIQRTEQRDSAMYRCASSLAPGEYNEQFFGPGTRLTVL.